This T cell receptor beta chain appears in the sequencing data of a study of blood T cells in healthy people across ages (dated by TCRdb to about 2015). In terms of the full investigation: Template switching captured roughly one uniquely barcoded TCR beta cDNA molecule per two T cells in model experiments. For two donors (one aged 18 to 30 and one aged 80 or older), the study analyzed two additional independent replicas of 1 million unique cDNA reads from the same blood draw. The study measured age-related changes in TCR beta repertoire diversity using deep sequencing normalized with unique cDNA molecular identifiers. To avoid experimental bias, donors of different ages were distributed randomly across sequencing lanes. Donors were grouped into four age groups: young (average about 15 years), middle-aged (approximately 41), aged (around 60) and long-lived (approximately 78). The study at large found these results: Compared with the aged group, the long-lived group had more naive CD4+ T cells, fewer expanded clones and increased TCR diversity, suggesting age selection. Observed TCR beta diversity per million T cells fell roughly linearly with age, and a significant reduction was already apparent by age around 36. Total diversity estimates from one million sequenced T cells were considered lower bounds and underestimates. There was a strong correlation between observed TCR beta diversity and the percentage of naive T cells measured by flow cytometry. Bulk unsorted PBMC profiling prevented conclusive comparison of naive and antigen-experienced compartments. Donor CMV infection status was unknown, potentially confounding age-related changes in expanded clonotypes.

The germline V gene yields SGHRS for CDR1 and YFSETQ for CDR2. The CDR3 spans 15 residues, from the cysteine through the phenylalanine. Of the read, only the CDR3 DNA is kept; its 45 bases are in frame from base 1. Systemically healthy Caucasian individuals from Russia, around 38 in total and aged roughly 6 to 100 years, were included as donors. Each donor gave ten milliliters of peripheral blood, drawn into EDTA-treated Vacutainer tubes. Ficoll-Paque density-gradient centrifugation was used to isolate PBMCs, with at least 7 million obtained per sample. Total RNA was extracted from PBMCs with Trizol reagent, with at least 6 micrograms obtained per sample. For every donor, flow cytometry on a PBMC aliquot measured the percentage of naive CD45RAhigh/CD27high T cells. Receptor libraries were prepared by 5' RACE. Instrument on record: Illumina HiSeq 2500. The second PCR ran for about 6 to 11 cycles and used a J-beta primer mix along with a sample-barcoded 5' primer. Each TCR beta cDNA molecule received a unique molecular identifier from a template-switch 5' adaptor carrying 12 random nucleotides. Each sample yielded at least 3 million CDR3-containing paired-end reads. The Mint cDNA synthesis kit, primed by a TRBC-specific oligonucleotide, was used to synthesize first-strand cDNA from all RNA. All cDNA was treated with uracil-DNA glycosylase and then went through a first 18-cycle PCR with the universal primers M1SS and BC2_uni_R. The authors' pipeline ran thus. Each sample was normalized by randomly selecting 1 million high-quality reads, each carrying a distinct molecular identifier. Instead of being binned into consensus sequences, reads with shared molecular identifiers were discarded. MiTCR, run with a Q25 quality threshold and the strictest error-elimination algorithm, handled CDR3 identification, clonotype clustering and error correction. Lower-bound total TCR beta diversity was estimated with a nonparametric unseen species model using Euler transformation. Using fastp at Q25 and MiXCR, TCRdb reprocessed the public reads and kept productive beta chains. Under each unique CDR3 protein, matching rows form one entry showing the most common genes and DNA. TCRdb, not the original authors, processed these V and J calls. For this sample the table gives some 1.4 million distinct CDR3 sequences, of which roughly 40% were detected only once. Roughly 7.7% of the sample comes from the top ten.

A word on this clonotype: The target of this receptor is not known. The junction differs from germline at one of its ends, possibly a read error.

Sequenced input: blood. The chain employs TRBV5-1 and TRBJ2-1, with 10 bases aligning to TRBD2. The sequence was collected from a woman aged 18-35 years in good health. The CDR3 reads as follows: CANSLGTSGMNEQFF. The sequenced DNA: TGCGCCAACAGCTTGGGCACTAGCGGGATGAATGAGCAGTTCTTC.